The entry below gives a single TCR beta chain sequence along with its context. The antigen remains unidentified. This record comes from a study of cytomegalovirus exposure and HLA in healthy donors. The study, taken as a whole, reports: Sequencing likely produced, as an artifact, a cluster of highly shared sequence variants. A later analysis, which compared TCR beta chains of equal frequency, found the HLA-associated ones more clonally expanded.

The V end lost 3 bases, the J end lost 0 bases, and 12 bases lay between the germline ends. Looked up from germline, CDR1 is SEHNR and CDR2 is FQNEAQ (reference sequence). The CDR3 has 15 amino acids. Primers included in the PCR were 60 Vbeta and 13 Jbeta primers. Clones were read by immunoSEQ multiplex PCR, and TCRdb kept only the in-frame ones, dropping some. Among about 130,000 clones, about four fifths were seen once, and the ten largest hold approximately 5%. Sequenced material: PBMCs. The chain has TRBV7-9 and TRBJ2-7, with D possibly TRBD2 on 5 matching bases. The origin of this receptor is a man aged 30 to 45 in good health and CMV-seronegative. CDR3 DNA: TGTGCCAGCAGCTTGCCCGAGGGCGCCTCCTACGAGCAGTACTTC. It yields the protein CASSLPEGASYEQYF.